This is a list of T cell receptor beta chains from one sample in a study of CD8 T cells in ankylosing spondylitis. In TCRdb, the 5' RACE reads were re-called with MiXCR into one record per CDR3 protein. This repertoire shows over 150,000 distinct CDR3 sequences, over 10% found once; its top ten account for more than 15%. The sample consisted of blood, either unsorted or a sorted T cell fraction (not recorded which). The receptors shown here come from a male donor with ankylosing spondylitis or in good health (not recorded which). Each CDR3 is given with its conserved first and last residue. The D gene is left open where the match is weak. Part of the rows lack a size; the others show once, few, many or a class for expanded clones.

16	TRBD1	.	TRBV5-1	TRBJ1-2	CASSPRGTGREEGYTF	TGCGCCAGCAGCCCGAGGGGGACAGGGCGGGAGGAAGGCTACACCTTC
14	.	many	TRBV27	TRBJ2-3	CASSFSGPTDTQYF	TGTGCCAGCAGTTTTAGCGGTCCCACAGATACGCAGTATTTT
13	.	.	TRBV12-3/TRBV12-4	TRBJ1-2	CASSPGHQRGYTF	TGTGCCAGCAGTCCAGGACACCAGAGAGGCTACACCTTC
15	TRBD1	.	TRBV4-1	TRBJ1-5	CASSQVTGAGQPQHF	TGCGCCAGCAGCCAAGTTACAGGGGCAGGGCAGCCGCAGCATTTT
13	.	.	TRBV2	TRBJ2-7	CASLRRGIYEQYF	TGTGCCAGCTTACGGCGGGGAATCTACGAGCAGTACTTC
18	TRBD2	.	TRBV11-2	TRBJ2-5	CASSSGLWTSGGEETQYF	TGTGCCAGCAGCTCGGGACTCTGGACTAGCGGGGGGGAAGAGACCCAGTACTTC
16	.	.	TRBV4-1	TRBJ1-5	CASSQVSGAGNQPQHF	TGCGCCAGCAGCCAAGTTTCGGGGGCAGGCAATCAGCCCCAGCATTTT
16	TRBD1	.	TRBV5-1	TRBJ1-1	CASSLKGTGLSTEAFF	TGCGCCAGCAGCTTGAAGGGGACAGGGTTGAGCACTGAAGCTTTCTTT
14	.	.	TRBV5-1	TRBJ2-2	CASSLPSDTGELFF	TGCGCCAGCAGCCTACCTAGCGACACCGGGGAGCTGTTTTTT
18	TRBD1	many	TRBV25-1	TRBJ1-1	CASSESPGQGGMNTEAFF	TGTGCCAGCAGTGAATCTCCCGGACAGGGGGGTATGAACACTGAAGCTTTCTTT
13	.	few	TRBV19	TRBJ1-1	CASSIGVNTEAFF	TGTGCCAGTAGTATCGGAGTGAACACTGAAGCTTTCTTT
12	.	few	TRBV7-9	TRBJ2-3	CASSSHADTQYF	TGTGCCAGCAGCTCCCACGCAGATACGCAGTATTTT
11	.	few	TRBV27	TRBJ2-1	CASRSLNEQFF	TGTGCCAGCAGGAGTCTCAATGAGCAGTTCTTC
15	.	.	TRBV24-1	TRBJ2-3	CATYRLPRSPDTQYF	TGTGCCACCTACCGGCTGCCCCGAAGCCCAGATACGCAGTATTTT
15	TRBD1	.	TRBV4-1	TRBJ1-2	CASSQDTGDFYGYTF	TGCGCCAGCAGCCAAGATACAGGGGACTTCTATGGCTACACCTTC
14	.	.	TRBV12-3/TRBV12-4	TRBJ2-3	CASSHSSSTDTQYF	TGTGCCAGCAGTCACAGTTCTAGCACAGATACGCAGTATTTT
14	TRBD2	few	TRBV12-3/TRBV12-4	TRBJ2-2	CASTSGGRLGELFF	TGTGCCAGCACCTCTGGCGGGAGGTTAGGGGAGCTGTTTTTT
16	.	few	TRBV28	TRBJ1-2	CASTFKVGSLNYGYTF	TGTGCCAGCACCTTTAAGGTGGGGTCTCTAAACTATGGCTACACCTTC
14	.	.	TRBV6-5	TRBJ2-7	CASSYYTDSYEQYF	TGTGCCAGCAGTTACTACACGGATTCCTACGAGCAGTACTTC
14	.	.	TRBV4-1	TRBJ1-2	CASSQISDAYGYTF	TGCGCCAGCAGCCAAATCTCGGATGCCTATGGCTACACCTTC
17	.	.	TRBV29-1	TRBJ2-5	CSVESPDGGPPQETQYF	TGCAGCGTTGAAAGCCCCGATGGGGGCCCGCCCCAAGAGACCCAGTACTTC
15	.	.	TRBV7-2	TRBJ1-5	CASSLALSVNQPQHF	TGTGCCAGCAGCTTAGCACTCAGCGTCAATCAGCCCCAGCATTTT
18	.	few	TRBV28	TRBJ2-1	CASSFEVSPRSSYNEQFF	TGTGCCAGCAGTTTCGAGGTTTCTCCTCGCAGCTCCTACAATGAGCAGTTCTTC
14	.	.	TRBV11-2	TRBJ2-5	CASSLIGTKETQYF	TGTGCCAGCAGCTTAATCGGGACAAAGGAGACCCAGTACTTC
16	.	few	TRBV5-1	TRBJ2-5	CASSSTPGGPQETQYF	TGCGCCAGCAGCTCAACCCCCGGGGGCCCCCAAGAGACCCAGTACTTC
15	.	.	TRBV27	TRBJ2-7	CASSLRQGGTYEQYF	TGTGCCAGCAGTTTAAGGCAGGGGGGGACCTACGAGCAGTACTTC
18	TRBD2	.	TRBV9	TRBJ2-1	CASSVEPTSGALYNDQFF	TGTGCCAGCAGCGTAGAACCGACTAGCGGGGCTCTATACAATGACCAGTTCTTC
17	.	.	TRBV7-9	TRBJ2-6	CASSPGAAGFGANVLTF	TGTGCCAGCAGCCCGGGCGCGGCTGGGTTCGGGGCCAACGTCCTGACTTTC
11	.	few	TRBV30	TRBJ2-1	CAWSVTNEQFF	TGTGCCTGGAGTGTAACCAATGAGCAGTTCTTC
14	.	few	TRBV21-1	TRBJ1-2	CASSKAAGRYGYTF	TGTGCCAGCAGCAAAGCGGCAGGGAGGTATGGCTACACCTTC
16	.	.	TRBV23-1	TRBJ2-7	CASSQLVRLLSYEQYF	TGCGCCAGCAGTCAACTGGTCCGACTCCTCTCCTACGAGCAGTACTTC
14	.	.	TRBV6-1	TRBJ2-7	CASSAWKALWEQYF	TGTGCCAGCAGTGCCTGGAAGGCCCTGTGGGAGCAGTACTTC
18	TRBD2	few	TRBV5-6	TRBJ2-2	CASTLDLAGDADTGELFF	TGTGCCAGCACCCTTGATCTAGCGGGGGACGCAGACACCGGGGAGCTGTTTTTT
14	.	many	TRBV7-8	TRBJ2-7	CASSFENLPYEQYF	TGTGCCAGCAGCTTTGAGAATCTCCCCTACGAGCAGTACTTC
14	.	.	TRBV7-9	TRBJ2-5	CASSPRTSTETQYF	TGTGCCAGCAGCCCCCGGACTTCGACGGAGACCCAGTACTTC